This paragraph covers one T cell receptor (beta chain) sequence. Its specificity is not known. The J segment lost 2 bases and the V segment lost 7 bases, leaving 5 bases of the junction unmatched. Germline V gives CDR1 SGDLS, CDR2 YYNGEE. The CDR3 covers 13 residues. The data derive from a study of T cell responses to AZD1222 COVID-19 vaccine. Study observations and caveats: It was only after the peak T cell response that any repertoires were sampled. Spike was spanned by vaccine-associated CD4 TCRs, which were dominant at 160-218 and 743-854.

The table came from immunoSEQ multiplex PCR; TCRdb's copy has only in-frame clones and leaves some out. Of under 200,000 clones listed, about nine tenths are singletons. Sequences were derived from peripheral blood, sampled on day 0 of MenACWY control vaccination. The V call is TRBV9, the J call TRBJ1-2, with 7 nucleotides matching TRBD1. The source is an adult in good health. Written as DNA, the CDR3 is TGTGCCAGCGGAGAGACAGGGAACTATGGCTACACCTTC. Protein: CASGETGNYGYTF.